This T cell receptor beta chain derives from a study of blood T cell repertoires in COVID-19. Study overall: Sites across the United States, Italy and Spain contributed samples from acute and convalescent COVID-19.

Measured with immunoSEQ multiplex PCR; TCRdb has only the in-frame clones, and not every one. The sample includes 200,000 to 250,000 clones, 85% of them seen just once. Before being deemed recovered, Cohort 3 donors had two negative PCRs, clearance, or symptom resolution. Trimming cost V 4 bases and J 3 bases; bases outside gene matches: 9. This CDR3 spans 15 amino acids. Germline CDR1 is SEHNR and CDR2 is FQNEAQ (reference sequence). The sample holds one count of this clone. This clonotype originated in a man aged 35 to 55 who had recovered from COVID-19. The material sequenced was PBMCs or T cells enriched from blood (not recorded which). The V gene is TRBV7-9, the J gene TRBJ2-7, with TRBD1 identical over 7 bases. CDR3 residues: CASSSEGQSYYEQYF. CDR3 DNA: TGTGCCAGCAGCTCCGAGGGACAGAGCTACTACGAGCAGTACTTC.